The 16 T cell receptor beta chains in this list originate from one sample, sequenced in a study of T cell clonotyping in hematopoietic cell transplantation. Clones were read by immunoSEQ multiplex PCR, and TCRdb kept only the in-frame ones, dropping some. The top ten clones hold 1.5% to 2% of a sample with tens of thousands of clones, roughly 94% of them seen once. Documented time point: recipient sample about 28 days before transplant, after cytoreduction. The sequences come from peripheral blood mononuclear cells, collected before stem cell transplant. The receptors stem from a middle-aged man with chronic myeloid leukemia. Some clones in this sample may be carry-over from other donors' samples.

This clone was observed a few times. V usage is TRBV28 and J usage is TRBJ1-5; D is undetermined. Trimming pared 6 bases from V and 1 base from J, leaving 4 bases between. The CDR3 is 12 residues long. The germline V gene encodes CDR1 MDHEN and CDR2 SYDVKM. CDR3 in amino acids: CASSKSNQPQHF. CDR3 sequence (DNA): TGTGCCAGCAGCAAGAGCAATCAGCCCCAGCATTTT.

This chain joins TRBV18 and TRBJ2-2, with D unclear. The CDR3 sequence is 12 residues long. Germline V gene sequence: CDR1 KGHSH, CDR2 LQKENI. V was trimmed by 3 bases and J by 4 bases, leaving 3 bases between them. The CDR3 protein is CASSPSTGELFF. The CDR3, as DNA: TGTGCCAGCTCACCGAGCACCGGGGAGCTGTTTTTT.

The chain is built from TRBV19 and TRBJ2-6; D gene uncertain. Deletions cut 4 bases from V and 2 bases from J, with 9 bases between. The CDR3 totals 15 residues. Germline loops: CDR1 LNHDA, CDR2 SQIVND (reference sequence). The CDR3 nucleotides are TGTGCCAGTAGTAAAGGGTCGGCTGGGGCCAACGTCCTGACTTTC. It translates to CASSKGSAGANVLTF.

This chain uses TRBV9 with TRBJ2-3, with D perhaps TRBD1 (5 bases). Trimming removed 4 bases from V and 2 bases from J, with 14 bases in between. The CDR3 spans 15 residues. Germline values: CDR1 SGDLS, CDR2 YYNGEE. CDR3 residues: CASSLDMINTDTQYF. DNA for the CDR3: TGTGCCAGCAGCTTGGACATGATAAACACAGATACGCAGTATTTT.

The chain joins TRBV10-3 to TRBJ2-5; 7 nucleotides agree with TRBD1. The germline CDR1 and CDR2 sequences are ENHRY and SYGVKD. The CDR3 length is 14 residues. Germline trimming cut 2 bases from V and 7 bases from J; bases unmatched to any gene: 7. The CDR3 coding sequence is TGTGCCATCAGTGAGGACAGGGTCTTTGGGACCCAGTACTTC. Residues: CAISEDRVFGTQYF.

This chain connects TRBV19 to TRBJ2-7; D may match TRBD1 or TRBD2 (6 bases each). The CDR3 is 12 amino acids. Germline V gene lookup returns CDR1 LNHDA and CDR2 SQIVND (reference sequence). The germline V and J ends were trimmed by 7 bases and 7 bases, with 14 bases remaining between them. CDR3: CASTPDSGEQYF. In DNA, the CDR3 is TGTGCCAGTACCCCGGACAGCGGGGAGCAGTACTTC. The whole variable domain, remainder taken from reference TRBV19 and TRBJ2-7, is DGGITQSPKYLFRKEGQNVTLSCEQNLNHDAMYWYRQDPGQGLRLIYYSQIVNDFQKGDIAEGYSVSREKKESFPLTVTSAQKNPTAFYLCASTPDSGEQYFGPGTRLTVT.

The chain joins TRBV6-5 to TRBJ1-6; 7 bases align to TRBD1. Germline CDR1 is MNHEY and CDR2 is SVGAGI. V dropped 6 bases and J dropped 7; count of bases not matched to a gene: 9. This CDR3 has 15 residues. DNA for the CDR3: TGTGCCAGCAGCCGGGAGACAGGGACGAATTCACCCCTCCACTTT. It translates to CASSRETGTNSPLHF.

The gene calls are TRBV5-1 and TRBJ1-5, with 9 bases fitting TRBD1. Germline assignment: CDR1 SGHRS and CDR2 YFSETQ. Trimming removed 4 bases from V and 6 bases from J; junction bases left unmatched: 5. There are 14 residues in the CDR3. CDR3 DNA: TGCGCCAGCAGCCAACAGGGGGCCGGTCAGCCCCAGCATTTT. Protein sequence: CASSQQGAGQPQHF.

The genes are TRBV9 and TRBJ2-2, with D perhaps being TRBD1 or TRBD2 (5 bases each). Trimming cost V 1 base and J 7 bases, with 11 bases left between them. Germline V gene lookup returns CDR1 SGDLS and CDR2 YYNGEE. There are 14 residues in the CDR3. The CDR3 region is CASSVLGPIGELFF. CDR3 bases: TGTGCCAGCAGCGTACTGGGACCTATCGGGGAGCTGTTTTTT. Full variable domain (outside the CDR3, taken from reference TRBV9 and TRBJ2-2): DSGVTQTPKHLITATGQRVTLRCSPRSGDLSVYWYQQSLDQGLQFLIQYYNGEERAKGNILERFSAQQFPDLHSELNLSSLELGDSALYFCASSVLGPIGELFFGEGSRLTVL.

This rearrangement joins TRBV28 to TRBJ1-2; 8 nucleotides match TRBD1. The V gene end was trimmed by 5 bases and the J gene end by 5 bases; junction bases not matched to a gene: 7. The germline gives CDR1 MDHEN, CDR2 SYDVKM. CDR3 size: 14 residues. The CDR3 spells CASSPDRAEYGYTF. CDR3 coding DNA: TGTGCCAGCAGTCCGGACAGGGCAGAGTATGGCTACACCTTC.

The CDR3 DNA reads TGTGCCAGCAGCCTGGGACAGGGGATCTATGGCTACACCTTC. Encoded protein: CASSLGQGIYGYTF. The gene calls are TRBV5-6 and TRBJ1-2, with TRBD1 identical over 10 bases. Germline V gives CDR1 SGHDT, CDR2 YYEEEE. The V gene end was trimmed by 4 bases and the J gene end by 4 bases; junction bases not matched to a gene: 4. The CDR3 sequence is 14 residues long.

The rearrangement uses TRBV6-6 and TRBJ2-7, with 7 bases identical to TRBD2. This CDR3 spans 14 amino acids. J was trimmed by 0 bases and V by 8 bases; bases with no gene match: 7. Per the germline V gene, CDR1 is MNHNY and CDR2 is SVGAGI (reference sequence). This CDR3 reads CASLGVAGSYEQYF. The DNA of the CDR3 is TGTGCCAGCCTAGGGGTAGCGGGCTCCTACGAGCAGTACTTC.

J is TRBJ2-7 and V is TRBV27, with a possible D match to TRBD1 (6 bases). Germline assignment: CDR1 MNHEY and CDR2 SMNVEV (reference sequence). V gave up 3 bases and J gave up 0 bases, with 9 bases separating them. The CDR3 loop spans 14 amino acids. CDR3 amino acids: CASSFQGISYEQYF. The CDR3 DNA reads as TGTGCCAGCAGTTTCCAGGGGATCTCCTACGAGCAGTACTTC.

This chain links TRBV2 with TRBJ1-1; possible D gene TRBD1, 6 bases. V lost 4 bases and J 0 bases, leaving 9 bases between the germline ends. Germline lookup yields CDR1 SNHLY and CDR2 FYNNEI. The CDR3 is 14 amino acids. CDR3 sequence: CASSGGTLNTEAFF. In nucleotides, the CDR3 is TGTGCCAGCAGTGGCGGGACACTGAACACTGAAGCTTTCTTT.

The chain combines TRBV7-2 with TRBJ2-5; D is possibly TRBD2 (6 bases). CDR1 is SGHTA, CDR2 FQGNSA, per germline. The CDR3 extends over 18 amino acids. Between the trimmed V and J ends, which lost 1 base and 0 bases, there was a span of 18 bases. CDR3 amino acids: CASSLGWGGAGHQETQYF. The CDR3 region has the DNA TGTGCCAGCAGCTTAGGGTGGGGCGGGGCCGGGCACCAAGAGACCCAGTACTTC. Full variable domain (outside the CDR3, taken from reference TRBV7-2 and TRBJ2-5): GAGVSQSPSNKVTEKGKDVELRCDPISGHTALYWYRQSLGQGLEFLIYFQGNSAPDKSGLPSDRFSAERTGGSVSTLTIQRTQQEDSAVYLCASSLGWGGAGHQETQYFGPGTRLLVL.

This chain links TRBV9 with TRBJ1-1; no clear D. V gave up 2 bases and J gave up 0 bases, with 11 bases separating them. CDR3 length equals 15 residues. Germline V gene lookup returns CDR1 SGDLS and CDR2 YYNGEE. CDR3 loop: CASSVAGRMNTEAFF. For the CDR3, the DNA is TGTGCCAGCAGCGTGGCCGGGCGCATGAACACTGAAGCTTTCTTT.